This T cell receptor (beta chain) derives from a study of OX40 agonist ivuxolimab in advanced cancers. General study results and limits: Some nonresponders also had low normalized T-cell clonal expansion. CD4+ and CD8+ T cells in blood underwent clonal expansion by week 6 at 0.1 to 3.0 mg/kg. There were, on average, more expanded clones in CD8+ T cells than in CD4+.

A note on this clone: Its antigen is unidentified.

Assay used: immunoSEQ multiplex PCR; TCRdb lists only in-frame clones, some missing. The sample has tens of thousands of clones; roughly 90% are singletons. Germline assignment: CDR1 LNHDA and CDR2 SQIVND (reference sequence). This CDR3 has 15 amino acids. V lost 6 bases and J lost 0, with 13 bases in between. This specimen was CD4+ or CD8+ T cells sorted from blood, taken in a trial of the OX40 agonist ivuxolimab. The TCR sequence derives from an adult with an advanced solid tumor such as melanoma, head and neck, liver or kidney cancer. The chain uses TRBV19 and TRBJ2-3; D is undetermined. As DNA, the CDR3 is TGTGCCAGTAGGGCGACACGAACTAGCACAGATACGCAGTATTTT. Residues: CASRATRTSTDTQYF.